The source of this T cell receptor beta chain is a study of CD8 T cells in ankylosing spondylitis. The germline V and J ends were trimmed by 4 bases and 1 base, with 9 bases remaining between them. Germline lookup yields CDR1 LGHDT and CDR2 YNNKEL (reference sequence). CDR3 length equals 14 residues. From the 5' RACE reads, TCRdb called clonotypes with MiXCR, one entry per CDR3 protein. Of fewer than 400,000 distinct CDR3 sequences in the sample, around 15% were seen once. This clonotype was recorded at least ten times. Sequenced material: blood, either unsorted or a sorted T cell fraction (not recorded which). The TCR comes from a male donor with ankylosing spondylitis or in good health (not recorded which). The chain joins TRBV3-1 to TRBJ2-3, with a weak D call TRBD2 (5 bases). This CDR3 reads CASSPTGGTDTQYF. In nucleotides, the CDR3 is TGTGCCAGCAGCCCCACCGGGGGCACAGATACGCAGTATTTT.